What follows is one TCR beta chain and its context. Germline-derived CDR1 and CDR2 are MDHEN and SYDVKM. The CDR3 sequence is 14 residues long. V was cut by 1 base and J by 7 bases, with 10 bases left in between. Authors' data handling: Amplification of reference gene primers provided the estimated nucleated cell counts. The assay was immunoSEQ multiplex PCR, and TCRdb's table has in-frame clones only and misses some. The V and J calls and clone size are taken from that table; D and trimming were inferred from the DNA. Here the sample spans about 200,000 clones, around 84% being singletons. This sample is drawn from a study of blood T cell repertoires in COVID-19. About the research overall: Donors in the United States, Italy and Spain gave samples during acute or convalescent COVID-19. From T cells, B-cell-depleted T cells, or PBMCs came the material, which was cDNA or gDNA.

This sequence originates from a human donor in a cohort sampled during active COVID-19. The chain recombines TRBV28 with TRBJ1-4; no firm D call. Sequenced material: peripheral blood. CDR3 sequence: CASSLSREGEKLFF. Here the CDR3 DNA reads TGTGCCAGCAGTTTATCAAGGGAGGGTGAAAAACTGTTTTTT.